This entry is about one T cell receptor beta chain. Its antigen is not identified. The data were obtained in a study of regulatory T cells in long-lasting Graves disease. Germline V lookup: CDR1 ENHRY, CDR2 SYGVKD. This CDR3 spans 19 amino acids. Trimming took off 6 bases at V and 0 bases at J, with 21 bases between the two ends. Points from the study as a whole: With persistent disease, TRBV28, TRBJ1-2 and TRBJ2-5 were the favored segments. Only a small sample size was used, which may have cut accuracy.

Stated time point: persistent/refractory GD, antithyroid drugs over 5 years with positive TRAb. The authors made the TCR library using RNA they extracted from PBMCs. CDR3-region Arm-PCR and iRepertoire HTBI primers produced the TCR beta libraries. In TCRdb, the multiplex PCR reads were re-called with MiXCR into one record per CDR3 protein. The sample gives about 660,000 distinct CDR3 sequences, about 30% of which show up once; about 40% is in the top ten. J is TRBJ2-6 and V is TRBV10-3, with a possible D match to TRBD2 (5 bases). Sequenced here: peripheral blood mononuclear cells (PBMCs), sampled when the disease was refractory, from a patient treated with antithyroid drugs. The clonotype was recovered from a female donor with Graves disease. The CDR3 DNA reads TGTGCCATCAGCCGGGCCGGGTTCAGGACTGCCTCTGGGGCCAACGTCCTGACTTTC. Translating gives CAISRAGFRTASGANVLTF.